The next 13 T cell receptor beta chains were all read from a single sample in a study of brain T cells in children with intractable seizures. The data were produced by immunoSEQ multiplex PCR, yet TCRdb's version contains in-frame clones alone and is incomplete. The repertoire consists of about 80,000 clones, with around 91% occurring once and the leading ten covering roughly 24%. The sample was peripheral blood, taken at surgery. Source of these receptors: a girl aged 2-9 years with Rasmussen encephalitis and intractable seizures.

The rearrangement joins TRBV19 to TRBJ1-1; possibly TRBD1 for D (5 bases). The CDR3 totals 14 residues. Germline V gives CDR1 LNHDA, CDR2 SQIVND (reference sequence). The V and J ends lost 8 bases and 5 bases respectively, with 18 bases between them. The CDR3 sequence is CASRWGGRWTEAFF. The CDR3 DNA is TGTGCCAGTCGCTGGGGGGGAAGGTGGACTGAAGCTTTCTTT.

The chain couples TRBV4-1 to TRBJ1-2; D remains unclear. V was cut by 0 bases and J by 4 bases, with 6 bases left in between. The CDR3 contains 13 residues. Germline CDR1 is MGHRA and CDR2 is YSYEKL. The CDR3 DNA reads as TGCGCCAGCAGCCAAGATCGGGTCTATGGCTACACCTTC. Its translation is CASSQDRVYGYTF.

The genes are TRBV4-1 and TRBJ1-5, with TRBD1 identical over 7 bases. This CDR3 is 16 amino acids long. Losses at the gene ends were 1 base for V and 4 bases for J; bases not matched to a gene: 7. Germline V lookup: CDR1 MGHRA, CDR2 YSYEKL. In DNA, the CDR3 is TGCGCCAGCAGCCAAGTCGAACAGGGGAAAAATCAGCCCCAGCATTTT. As protein: CASSQVEQGKNQPQHF.

The rearrangement joins TRBV19 to TRBJ1-5, with D possibly matching TRBD1 (5 bases). V lost 9 bases to trimming and J lost 7 bases, with 19 bases between them. There are 14 residues in the CDR3. The V gene's germline CDR1 is LNHDA and CDR2 SQIVND (reference sequence). CDR3 coding DNA: TGTGCCAGCACCACGGATCCGGGACGGCAGCCCCAGCATTTT. It codes for CASTTDPGRQPQHF.

This sequence joins TRBV30 and TRBJ1-5; 8 positions match TRBD1. The V segment lost 3 bases and the J segment 8 bases; nucleotides outside the gene matches: 6. This CDR3 spans 13 amino acids. Germline assignment: CDR1 GTSNPN and CDR2 SVGIG (reference sequence). This CDR3 reads CAWSQQGVKPQHF. For the CDR3, the DNA is TGTGCCTGGAGCCAACAGGGGGTGAAGCCCCAGCATTTT. Complete variable domain (other parts from reference TRBV30 and TRBJ1-5): SQTIHQWPATLVQPVGSPLSLECTVEGTSNPNLYWYRQAAGRGLQLLFYSVGIGQISSEVPQNLSASRPQDRQFILSSKKLLLSDSGFYLCAWSQQGVKPQHFGDGTRLSIL.

The rearrangement uses TRBV9 and TRBJ1-2; possibly TRBD1 for D (6 bases). Germline V gives CDR1 SGDLS, CDR2 YYNGEE. V shed 7 bases and J shed 3 bases, with 22 bases lying between them. This CDR3 contains 16 residues. The CDR3 region has the DNA TGTGCCAGCTTCTTCCTCCCGGGACATAGCTACTATGGCTACACCTTC. Residues: CASFFLPGHSYYGYTF.

This chain uses TRBV4-2 with TRBJ2-1; 8 bases line up with TRBD2. Germline assignment: CDR1 LGHNA and CDR2 YNFKEQ. V trimming: 0 bases; J trimming: 8 bases; junction bases outside the gene matches: 15. The CDR3 length is 18 residues. The CDR3 spells CASSQDQVWSSGLYEQFF. The CDR3 region has the DNA TGTGCCAGCAGCCAAGATCAGGTCTGGTCTAGCGGGCTATATGAGCAGTTCTTC.

The chain combines TRBV2 with TRBJ2-2, with a tentative D call TRBD1 (5 bases). This CDR3 spans 13 amino acids. Germline-derived CDR1 and CDR2 are SNHLY and FYNNEI. Trimming left V 4 bases short and J 7 bases short, with 10 bases between. CDR3 nucleotide sequence: TGTGCCAGCAGTGGGCAGGGCGTCGGGGAGCTGTTTTTT. Translation: CASSGQGVGELFF.

This sequence joins TRBV2 and TRBJ2-1; D could derive from TRBD1 or TRBD2 (7 bases each). Trimming removed 7 bases at V and 3 bases at J, with 16 bases between. Germline V gene lookup returns CDR1 SNHLY and CDR2 FYNNEI. CDR3 length equals 15 residues. DNA for the CDR3: TGTGCCAGCACAGGGGGGGCGCATAACTACAATGAGCAGTTCTTC. Its protein is CASTGGAHNYNEQFF.

V gene TRBV10-1 combines with J gene TRBJ2-1; TRBD2 might be the D (6 bases). There are 16 residues in the CDR3. The germline V and J ends were trimmed by 5 bases and 9 bases, with 23 bases remaining between them. Germline V gene sequence: CDR1 WNHNN, CDR2 SYGVQD (reference sequence). CDR3 DNA: TGCGCCAGCAGTCCCTACGGGGGAGCCCCGGTTGGTGAGCAGTTCTTC. Encoded protein: CASSPYGGAPVGEQFF.

The chain carries TRBV7-9 and TRBJ2-3; 10 nucleotides line up with TRBD2. The J segment lost 7 bases and the V segment lost 8 bases, leaving 18 bases of the junction unmatched. Germline loops: CDR1 SEHNR, CDR2 FQNEAQ (reference sequence). This CDR3 comprises 17 residues. CDR3 sequence (DNA): TGTGCCAGCTGGAGCGGGGGGGCCGAGGGATTGACTCATACGCAGTATTTT. This translates into CASWSGGAEGLTHTQYF.

This clone was recorded only once. This chain joins TRBV18 and TRBJ2-3, with D unresolved. Germline V gene data show CDR1 as KGHSH and CDR2 as LQKENI. The CDR3 runs to 16 residues. Trimming shortened V by 3 bases and J by 1 base, and 14 bases separated the two germline ends. CDR3 sequence (DNA): TGTGCCAGCTCACCCACCTCTGGCCGGGGCACAGATACGCAGTATTTT. Residues: CASSPTSGRGTDTQYF.

This clone was detected a few times. The chain combines TRBV20-1 with TRBJ2-3; no definite D call. V was pared by 8 bases and J by 1 base, with 7 bases between. The CDR3 has 11 residues. Germline V gene sequence: CDR1 DFQATT, CDR2 SNEGSKA (reference sequence). The CDR3 reads CSTAGTDTQYF. CDR3 DNA sequence: TGCAGTACCGCGGGCACAGATACGCAGTATTTT.